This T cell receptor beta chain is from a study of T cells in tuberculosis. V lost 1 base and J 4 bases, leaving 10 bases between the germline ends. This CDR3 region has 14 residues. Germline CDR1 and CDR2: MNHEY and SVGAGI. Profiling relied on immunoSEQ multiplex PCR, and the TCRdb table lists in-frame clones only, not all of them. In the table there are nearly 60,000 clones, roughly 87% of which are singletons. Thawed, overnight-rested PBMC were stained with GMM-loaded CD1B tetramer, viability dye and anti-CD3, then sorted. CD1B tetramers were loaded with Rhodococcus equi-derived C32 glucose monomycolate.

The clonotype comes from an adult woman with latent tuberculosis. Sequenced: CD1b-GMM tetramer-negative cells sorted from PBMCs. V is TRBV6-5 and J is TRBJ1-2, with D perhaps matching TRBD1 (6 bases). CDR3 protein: CASSYLQGGYGYTF. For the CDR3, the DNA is TGTGCCAGCAGTTACTTACAGGGCGGCTATGGCTACACCTTC.